These 28 T cell receptor beta chains were sequenced from one sample in a study of glioma-infiltrating T cells. TCR alpha and beta CDR3 regions were amplified from RNA using iRepertoire nested multiplex PCR. One entry per CDR3 protein, called by TCRdb with MiXCR from the multiplex PCR reads. In the table there are around 390,000 distinct CDR3 sequences, roughly 41% of which are singletons. The sample was glioma tissue, nonneoplastic brain tissue, or PBMCs (not recorded which). Source of these receptors: a human donor with low-grade glioma or glioblastoma, undergoing nonglioma brain surgery, or in good health (not recorded which).

This clonotype turned up a few times. The rearrangement links TRBV12-3 or TRBV12-4 to TRBJ2-3; D gene unclear. The CDR3 sequence is 15 residues long. With 1 base removed from V and 0 bases from J, the gap between germline ends came to 8 bases. CDR3 DNA: TGTGCCAGCAGTTTAGTGGCCAGTAGCACAGATACGCAGTATTTT. Its protein is CASSLVASSTDTQYF.

This clonotype was seen a handful of times. The V call is TRBV28, the J call TRBJ2-5; D is unclear. The CDR3 consists of 14 residues. Trimming shortened V by 2 bases and J by 4 bases, and 11 bases separated the two germline ends. CDR1 MDHEN and CDR2 SYDVKM come from the germline V gene. The CDR3 DNA reads TGTGCCAGCAGTTTAGAATACGGCCGAGAGACCCAGTACTTC. Translation: CASSLEYGRETQYF.

The gene calls are TRBV3-1 and TRBJ2-7, with 11 nucleotides matching TRBD2. The CDR3 is 15 amino acids. Germline lookup yields CDR1 LGHDT and CDR2 YNNKEL (reference sequence). J gave up 6 bases and V 3 bases, and 7 bases lay outside the gene matches. The CDR3 DNA reads as TGTGCCAGCAGCCAGCGACTAGCGGGACATGGCGAGCAGTACTTC. Its translation is CASSQRLAGHGEQYF.

Ten or more counts support this clonotype. V is TRBV7-2 and J is TRBJ2-3, with 7 bases that match TRBD1. Germline-derived CDR1 and CDR2 are SGHTA and FQGNSA. J lost 0 bases, V lost 4 bases, and 4 bases had no gene match. The CDR3 sequence is 15 residues long. Here the CDR3 reads CASSSTGWSTDTQYF. CDR3 coding DNA: TGTGCCAGCAGCTCGACAGGGTGGAGCACAGATACGCAGTATTTT.

The rearrangement links TRBV27 to TRBJ2-6; 7 bases are shared with TRBD1. The CDR3 consists of 18 residues. CDR1 is MNHEY, CDR2 SMNVEV, per germline (reference sequence). With V trimmed by 1 base and J by 0 bases, 6 bases remained unmatched. The CDR3 nucleotides are TGTGCCAGCAGTTTATTAAGGACAGGTGCCTCTGGGGCCAACGTCCTGACTTTC. Encoded protein: CASSLLRTGASGANVLTF.

This clonotype was seen more than once but under ten times. The chain carries TRBV6-2 or TRBV6-3 and TRBJ2-3; 10 nucleotides agree with TRBD2. V lost 2 bases, J lost 5 bases, and 10 bases stayed unmatched. The CDR3 is 17 amino acids. Looked up from germline, CDR1 is MNHEY and CDR2 is SVGEGT. CDR3 region: CASSYPLAGDGLDTQYF. CDR3 in DNA: TGTGCCAGCAGTTACCCGCTAGCGGGAGACGGGCTAGATACGCAGTATTTT.

The V call is TRBV11-2, the J call TRBJ1-2, with 7 bases matching TRBD1. V was pared by 6 bases and J by 8 bases, with 12 bases of the junction left unmatched. The CDR3 is 14 amino acids. CDR1 and CDR2 (germline): SGHAT, FQNNGV. CDR3 loop: CASRLIKGAEGYTF. DNA for the CDR3: TGTGCCAGCAGACTGATTAAGGGGGCTGAAGGCTACACCTTC. The complete variable domain, with remaining parts taken from reference TRBV11-2 and TRBJ1-2, reads EAGVAQSPRYKIIEKRQSVAFWCNPISGHATLYWYQQILGQGPKLLIQFQNNGVVDDSQLPKDRFSAERLKGVDSTLKIQPAKLEDSAVYLCASRLIKGAEGYTFGSGTRLTVV.

Remarks on this clonotype: One junction end does not reproduce the germline sequence, and a read error may be involved. The V and J genes are TRBV4-2 and TRBJ2-7, with D perhaps matching TRBD1 (5 bases). The germline V gene encodes CDR1 LGHNA and CDR2 YNFKEQ. The CDR3 is 14 amino acids. The CDR3 DNA sequence: TGTGCCAGCAGCCAAGAAAAGGGGTGGCGCGAGCAGTGCTTC. Amino acids: CASSQEKGWREQCF.

This clonotype was detected a few times. The chain links TRBV2 to TRBJ1-5, with TRBD1 matching 8 bases. Looked up from germline, CDR1 is SNHLY and CDR2 is FYNNEI. The V and J ends lost 4 bases and 7 bases, in that order; junction bases with no gene match: 9. CDR3 size: 15 residues. The CDR3 sequence is CASSGTGGIGQPQHF. The CDR3 nucleotides are TGTGCCAGCAGTGGCACAGGGGGAATAGGGCAGCCCCAGCATTTT.

This clonotype was detected once. The V gene is TRBV7-9, the J gene TRBJ2-1; possible D gene TRBD2, 5 bases. V lost 5 bases and J lost 4, with 12 bases in between. Per germline, CDR1 SEHNR and CDR2 FQNEAQ (reference sequence). This CDR3 contains 14 residues. CDR3: CASSQPPGYNEQFF. CDR3 DNA sequence: TGTGCCAGCAGCCAGCCTCCGGGATACAATGAGCAGTTCTTC.

The rearrangement links TRBV3-1 to TRBJ1-3, with D maybe TRBD1 (5 bases). The V and J ends lost 0 bases and 0 bases respectively, with 24 bases between them. The CDR3 runs to 21 residues. Germline V lookup: CDR1 LGHDT, CDR2 YNNKEL (reference sequence). The CDR3 loop is CASSQDQWGGWSGSSGNTIYF. CDR3 sequence (DNA): TGTGCCAGCAGCCAAGATCAATGGGGGGGGTGGAGCGGTAGCTCTGGAAACACCATATATTTT. Full variable domain (outside the CDR3, taken from reference TRBV3-1 and TRBJ1-3): DTAVSQTPKYLVTQMGNDKSIKCEQNLGHDTMYWYKQDSKKFLKIMFSYNNKELIINETVPNRFSPKSPDKAHLNLHINSLELGDSAVYFCASSQDQWGGWSGSSGNTIYFGEGSWLTVV.

On this clonotype: A read error may be the cause here, since a much bigger clone is one base away. V gene TRBV27 combines with J gene TRBJ1-6; 8 bases agree with TRBD1. Looked up from germline, CDR1 is MNHEY and CDR2 is SMNVEV (reference sequence). The CDR3 runs to 15 residues. CDR3 sequence: CANSLYQGASSPLHF. In DNA, the CDR3 is TGTGCCAACAGTTTATATCAGGGGGCAAGTTCACCCCTCCACTTT.

The chain combines TRBV20-1 with TRBJ2-1, with D tentatively TRBD1 (6 bases). V gave up 3 bases and J gave up 4 bases, with 16 bases separating them. Germline V lookup: CDR1 DFQATT, CDR2 SNEGSKA (reference sequence). The CDR3 contains 15 residues. The CDR3 nucleotides read TGCAGTGCTAGTGGGGGCCAGGGGAGATACAATGAGCAGTTCTTC. Protein: CSASGGQGRYNEQFF.

This clonotype was counted at least ten times. This chain uses TRBV27 with TRBJ2-7; D is tentatively TRBD1 or TRBD2 (5 bases each). The V end was cut by 5 bases, the J end by 1 base, with 12 bases between. In germline, CDR1 is MNHEY, CDR2 SMNVEV (reference sequence). CDR3 length: 14 residues. The CDR3 loop is CASSLLGRSYEQYF. In DNA form, the CDR3 reads TGTGCCAGCAGTCTACTGGGACGGTCCTACGAGCAGTACTTC.

The CDR3 spells CASSLVASGRQETQYF. CDR3 bases: TGTGCCAGCAGTTTAGTCGCTAGCGGGAGACAAGAGACCCAGTACTTC. The V call is TRBV28, the J call TRBJ2-5; 10 nucleotides agree with TRBD2. J was trimmed by 2 bases and V by 2 bases; bases with no gene match: 5. This CDR3 has 16 residues. Germline V lookup: CDR1 MDHEN, CDR2 SYDVKM.

This clonotype was found many times. The J gene is TRBJ2-3, the V gene TRBV20-1; 9 nucleotides align to TRBD2. V trimming: 3 bases; J trimming: 0 bases; junction bases outside the gene matches: 4. CDR1 and CDR2 from the germline V gene are DFQATT and SNEGSKA (reference sequence). The CDR3 spans 15 residues. This CDR3 reads CSASGTSLSTDTQYF. For the CDR3, the DNA is TGCAGTGCTAGCGGGACTAGCCTTAGCACAGATACGCAGTATTTT.

V gene TRBV20-1 combines with J gene TRBJ1-1, with D maybe TRBD1 (6 bases). CDR3 length: 14 residues. Germline CDR1 is DFQATT and CDR2 is SNEGSKA (reference sequence). Trimming took off 0 bases at V and 1 base at J, with 9 bases between the two ends. This CDR3 is CSARDTGKNTEAFF. The CDR3 nucleotides are TGCAGTGCTAGAGATACAGGGAAGAACACTGAAGCTTTCTTT.

In this sample, this clonotype turned up many times. The chain links TRBV4-3 to TRBJ2-3; a possible D gene is TRBD2 (6 bases). Germline CDR1 LGHNA, CDR2 YSLEER. The V end was cut by 3 bases, the J end by 0 bases, with 10 bases between. There are 15 residues in the CDR3. The CDR3 coding sequence is TGCGCCAGCAGCCATGATAGCGGCAGCACAGATACGCAGTATTTT. Protein sequence: CASSHDSGSTDTQYF.

Concerning this clonotype itself: A single base separates this from a much larger clone, so it may be a read error. A read error is likely, as this CDR3 ends without the conserved phenylalanine or tryptophan. This chain joins TRBV6-1 and TRBJ2-7; 8 bases line up with TRBD1. V lost 8 bases to trimming and J lost 2 bases; unmatched junction nucleotides: 8. The CDR3 has 14 residues. CDR1 is MNHNS and CDR2 is SASEGT in the germline V gene. In nucleotides, the CDR3 is TGTGCCAGCGGTGGACAGGGAAGGACCTACGAGCAGTACCTC. It codes for CASGGQGRTYEQYL.

The chain couples TRBV5-1 to TRBJ2-7, with D unclear. V lost 4 bases, J lost 2 bases, and 7 bases lay in between. Germline V CDR1 and CDR2: SGHRS, YFSETQ. This CDR3 region has 12 residues. CDR3 region: CASSILAYEQYF. DNA for the CDR3: TGCGCCAGCAGCATTCTAGCCTACGAGCAGTACTTC.

The rearrangement links TRBV6-1 to TRBJ2-7; the match to TRBD2 covers 10 bases. After removal of 10 bases from V and 4 bases from J, the junction contained 19 bases not matched to a gene. CDR3 length equals 17 residues. Germline V gene lookup returns CDR1 MNHNS and CDR2 SASEGT. CDR3 DNA sequence: TGTGCCATCTGCTCCATGCCCGGGGCTAGCGGGAGTTACGAGCAGTACTTC. Translating gives CAICSMPGASGSYEQYF.

This clonotype has a handful of counts. The chain has TRBV7-6 and TRBJ2-1; D perhaps matches TRBD2 (6 bases). CDR1 is SGHVS and CDR2 is FNYEAQ in the germline V gene. Trimming shortened V by 9 bases and J by 2 bases, and 11 bases separated the two germline ends. The CDR3 contains 13 residues. The CDR3 sequence is CASGDFPYNEQFF. As DNA, the CDR3 is TGTGCCAGTGGGGACTTCCCCTACAATGAGCAGTTCTTC. Full variable domain (outside the CDR3, taken from reference TRBV7-6 and TRBJ2-1): GAGVSQSPRYKVTKRGQDVALRCDPISGHVSLYWYRQALGQGPEFLTYFNYEAQQDKSGLPNDRFSAERPEGSISTLTIQRTEQRDSAMYRCASGDFPYNEQFFGPGTRLTVL.

A note on this clonotype: A clone one base away is much larger, so this may be a read error. The genes are TRBV28 and TRBJ1-2; D unresolved. Germline loops: CDR1 MDHEN, CDR2 SYDVKM. CDR3 length equals 15 residues. Trimming pared 5 bases from V and 2 bases from J, leaving 15 bases between. CDR3 sequence reads: CASSPASKANYGYTF. CDR3 sequence (DNA): TGTGCCAGCAGTCCGGCCAGTAAGGCCAACTATGGCTACACCTTC.

This chain joins TRBV27 and TRBJ1-1, with D tentatively TRBD1 (6 bases). V gave up 5 bases and J gave up 5 bases, with 15 bases separating them. CDR3 length equals 14 residues. The germline gives CDR1 MNHEY, CDR2 SMNVEV (reference sequence). For the CDR3, the DNA is TGTGCCAGCAGTCCCGCATGGGGGGCTACTGAAGCTTTCTTT. Translation gives CASSPAWGATEAFF.

Regarding this clonotype: A much larger clone sits a single nucleotide away, making a read error possible. The conserved phenylalanine or tryptophan is not found at the CDR3 terminus, so this likely reflects a read error. This rearrangement joins TRBV7-9 to TRBJ2-1; the match to TRBD2 covers 13 bases. The germline CDR1 and CDR2 sequences are SEHNR and FQNEAQ (reference sequence). Trimming cost V 0 bases and J 8 bases; bases outside gene matches: 7. This CDR3 spans 17 amino acids. This CDR3 is CASSLARTSGSRDEQFL. In DNA, the CDR3 is TGTGCCAGCAGCTTAGCGAGGACTAGCGGGAGCCGGGATGAGCAGTTCCTC.

As concerns this clonotype: This could be a read error, since a much larger clone is one nucleotide away. The chain employs TRBV27 and TRBJ2-7, with D perhaps TRBD1 or TRBD2 (5 bases each). The CDR3 loop spans 15 amino acids. In germline, CDR1 is MNHEY, CDR2 SMNVEV (reference sequence). Written as DNA, the CDR3 is TGTGCCGGCAGTGCATCCGGGACGGGTCCCTACGAGCAGTACTTC. Translated: CAGSASGTGPYEQYF.

Regarding this clonotype: Compared with germline, one end of the junction differs, possibly owing to a read error. The gene calls are TRBV4-3 and TRBJ2-3; D call uncertain. This CDR3 comprises 15 residues. CDR1 and CDR2 (germline): LGHNA, YSLEER. The CDR3 DNA is TGCGCCAGCAGCTCTACTCGGGTGAGATCCGATACGCAGTTTTTT. Protein: CASSSTRVRSDTQFF.

V and J are TRBV7-6 and TRBJ2-7, with 8 bases that match TRBD2. V shed 3 bases, J shed 7 bases, and the junction held 8 bases outside the gene matches. CDR3 length equals 14 residues. Germline V CDR1 and CDR2: SGHVS, FNYEAQ. CDR3 nucleotides: TGTGCCAGCAGCTTGATCGGGAGGGCCGGTGAGCAGTACTTC. The encoded protein is CASSLIGRAGEQYF.